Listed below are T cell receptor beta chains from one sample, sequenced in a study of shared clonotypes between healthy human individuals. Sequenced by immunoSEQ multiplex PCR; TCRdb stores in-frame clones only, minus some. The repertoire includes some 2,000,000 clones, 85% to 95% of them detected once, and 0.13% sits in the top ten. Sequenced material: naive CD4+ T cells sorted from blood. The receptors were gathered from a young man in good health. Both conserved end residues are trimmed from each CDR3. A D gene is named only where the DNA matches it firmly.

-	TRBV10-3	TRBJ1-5	AISELGQINQPQH
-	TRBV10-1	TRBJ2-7	ASSDRLDYEQY
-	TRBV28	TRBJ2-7	ASSPGRYEQY
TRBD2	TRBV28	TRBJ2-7	ASSPRGLANEQY
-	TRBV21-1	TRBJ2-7	ASSRGDLAEQY
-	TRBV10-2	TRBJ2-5	ASAGVGGGQGTQY
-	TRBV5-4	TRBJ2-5	ASGSRQETQY
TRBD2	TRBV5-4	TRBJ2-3	ASSRGLAGPTDTQY
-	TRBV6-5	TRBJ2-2	ASSRDVSTGELF
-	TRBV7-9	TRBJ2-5	ASSPAGARETQY
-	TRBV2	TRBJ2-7	ASHTGAMNEQY
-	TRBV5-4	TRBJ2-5	ASSFRDGETQY
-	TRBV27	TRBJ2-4	ASSLSARVTKNIQY
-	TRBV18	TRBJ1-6	ASSPLSRNGRTYNSPLH
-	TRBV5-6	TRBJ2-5	ASSPGPRETQY
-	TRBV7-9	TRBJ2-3	ASSRSGLDTQY
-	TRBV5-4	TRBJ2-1	ASSLDHGGEQF
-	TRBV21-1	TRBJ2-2	ASSARGTGELF
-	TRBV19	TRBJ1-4	ASSTQGWTNEKLF
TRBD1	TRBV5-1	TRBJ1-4	ASSTRTGSTEKLF
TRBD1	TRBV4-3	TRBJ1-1	ASSQEHRDREAF
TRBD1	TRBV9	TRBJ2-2	ASSVDQGAMTGELF
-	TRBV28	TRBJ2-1	ASSSTDRGAGNEQF
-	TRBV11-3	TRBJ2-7	ASSLAGASYEQY
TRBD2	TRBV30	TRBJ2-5	ALKAGANQETQY
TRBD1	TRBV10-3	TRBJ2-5	AISEPDRGETQY
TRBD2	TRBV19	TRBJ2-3	ASSNSGRGTDTQY
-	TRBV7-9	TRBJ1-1	ASSLSRGTNTEAF
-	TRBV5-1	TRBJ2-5	ASSLGISAQHLETQY
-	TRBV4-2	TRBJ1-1	ASSQQNRATEAF
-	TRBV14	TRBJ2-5	ASSRAKGAQY
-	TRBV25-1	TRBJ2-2	ASSPSTKNTGELF
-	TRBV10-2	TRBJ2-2	ASGRPGSTGELF
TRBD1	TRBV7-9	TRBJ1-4	ASSLAISGGAAREKLF
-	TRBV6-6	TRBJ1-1	ASSYSKETNTEAF
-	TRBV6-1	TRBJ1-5	ASLGGYSNQPQH
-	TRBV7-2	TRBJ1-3	ASSPRVSGNTIY
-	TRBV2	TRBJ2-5	ASPRAGQETQY